The rows below give T cell receptor beta chains drawn from one sample of a study of T cells in Graves' hyperthyroidism and ophthalmopathy. TCRdb re-analysed the multiplex PCR reads in MiXCR, keeping a single row per CDR3 protein. The repertoire consists of about 95,000 distinct CDR3 sequences, with roughly 40% occurring once and the leading ten covering around 9.6%. Sequencing was carried out using peripheral blood or thyroid tissue (not recorded which). These receptors were collected from a woman aged 25 to 39 with Graves' hyperthyroidism. CDR3s include the opening cysteine and the closing phenylalanine or tryptophan. D genes are given only for firm matches. Clone size is given for some rows only: seen once, a few or many times, or a class if the clone is expanded.

TRBJ1-4,TRBD1,TRBV7-9,many,TGTGCCAGCAGCTTAGCGGGGGGGGACAGGGTCCGCGAAAAACTGTTTTTT,CASSLAGGDRVREKLFF
TRBJ1-5,-,TRBV10-2,many,TGCGCCAGCGGGTCTTATAACAATCAGCCCCAGCATTTT,CASGSYNNQPQHF
TRBJ1-5,-,TRBV6-5,-,TGTGCCAGCAGTTTGGACAGACCGGGACTAGCGGGATTGGAGACCCAGCATTTT,CASSLDRPGLAGLETQHF
TRBJ2-3,-,TRBV6-6,many,TGTGCCAGCAGTATCACAGATACGCAGTATTTT,CASSITDTQYF
TRBJ1-5,-,TRBV20-1,many,TGCAGTGCTAGAGATCTCGGCAGGGGCAATCAGCCCCAGCATTTT,CSARDLGRGNQPQHF
TRBJ2-5,-,TRBV24-1,once,TGTGCCACCGGGGCAGGGGAGACCCAGTACTTC,CATGAGETQYF
TRBJ1-5,TRBD1,TRBV19,-,TGTGCCAGTAGTCGCGACAGGGGTGATCGGCCCCAGCATTTT,CASSRDRGDRPQHF
TRBJ2-6,-,TRBV6-1,-,TGTGCCAGCTCACCCCCGGGACTGAGCTCTGGGGCCAACGTCCTGACTTTC,CASSPPGLSSGANVLTF
TRBJ2-1,-,TRBV10-1,-,TGCGCCAGAAAAACCGGGACTGGACGTAGCTCCTACAATGAGCAGTTCTTC,CARKTGTGRSSYNEQFF
TRBJ2-7,-,TRBV12-3/TRBV12-4,many,TGTGCCACGACTAGGGGGTACGAGCAGTACTTC,CATTRGYEQYF
TRBJ1-2,TRBD1,TRBV19,once,TGTGCCAGCCACGGACAGGGCCCCGATGGCTACACCTTC,CASHGQGPDGYTF
TRBJ1-6,TRBD1,TRBV7-6,many,TGTGCCAGCAGCACCCGGGACAGGGGGCGTCTATATTCACCCCTCCACTTT,CASSTRDRGRLYSPLHF
TRBJ2-3,-,TRBV28,few,TGTGCCAGCTCCCCCGACAGGACGGCAGATACGCAGTATTTT,CASSPDRTADTQYF
TRBJ2-3,-,TRBV20-1,few,TGCAGTGCTAGAGATAGCGGCACAGATACGCAGTATTTT,CSARDSGTDTQYF
TRBJ2-7,-,TRBV28,many,TGTGCCAGCATCCAGGGGGGGACTGGCACCTACGAGCAGTACTTC,CASIQGGTGTYEQYF
TRBJ1-6,TRBD1,TRBV20-1,-,TGCAGTGCTACTGCGGGACAGGGAATCTCACCCCTCCACTTT,CSATAGQGISPLHF
TRBJ2-5,-,TRBV5-1,many,TGCGCCAGCAGCCCCGAAGACAGTAGACAAGAGACCCAGTACTTC,CASSPEDSRQETQYF